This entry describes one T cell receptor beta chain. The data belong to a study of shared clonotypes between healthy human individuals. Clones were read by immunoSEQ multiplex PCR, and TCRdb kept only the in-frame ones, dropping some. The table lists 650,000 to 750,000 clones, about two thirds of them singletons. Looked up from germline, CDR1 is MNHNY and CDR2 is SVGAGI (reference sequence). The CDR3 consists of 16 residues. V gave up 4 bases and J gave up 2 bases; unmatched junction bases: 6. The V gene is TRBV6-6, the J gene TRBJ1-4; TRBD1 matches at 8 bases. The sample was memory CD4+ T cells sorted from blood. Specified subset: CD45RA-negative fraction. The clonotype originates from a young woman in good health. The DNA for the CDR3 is TGTGCCAGCAGTTCACCCGGACAGGGTACTAATGAAAAACTGTTTTTT. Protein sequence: CASSSPGQGTNEKLFF.